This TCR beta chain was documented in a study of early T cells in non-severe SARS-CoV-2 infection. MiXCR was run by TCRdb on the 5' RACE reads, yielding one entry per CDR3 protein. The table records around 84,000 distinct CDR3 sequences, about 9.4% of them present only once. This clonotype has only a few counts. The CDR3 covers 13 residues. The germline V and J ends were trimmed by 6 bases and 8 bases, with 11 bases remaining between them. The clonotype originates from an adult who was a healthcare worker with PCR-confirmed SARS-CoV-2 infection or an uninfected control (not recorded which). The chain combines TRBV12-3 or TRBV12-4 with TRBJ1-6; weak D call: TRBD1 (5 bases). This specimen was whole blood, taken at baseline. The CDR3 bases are TGTGCCAGCAGCCGACGGGGGGATTCACCCCTCCACTTT. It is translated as CASSRRGDSPLHF.